This TCR beta chain came from a study of T-cell reconstitution after alpha-beta-depleted transplantation in children. Study-wide results and limits: Some patients' high day-60 TCRbeta diversity was traced to surviving recipient T cells and thymic progenitors. Approximately two months post-transplant, alpha-beta T cells reportedly originated from several hundred expanded graft clones.

The CDR3 is 14 amino acids. The J segment lost 5 bases and the V segment lost 6 bases, leaving 6 bases of the junction unmatched. From germline, CDR1 is DFQATT and CDR2 SNEGSKA (reference sequence). A library of TCRbeta sequences, prepared with unique molecular identifiers, was generated. TCRdb ran MiXCR on the PCR reads and lists one entry per CDR3 protein. The data show approximately 490,000 distinct CDR3 sequences, about 10% seen once. Ten or more counts support this clonotype. The antigen is not known. Sequencing used PBMCs, obtained before TCRalphabeta/CD19-depleted stem cell transplant. This sequence originates from a child aged 2 to 9 with inherited bone marrow failure, due to receive a stem cell transplant. The chain is built from TRBV20-1 and TRBJ2-2; 10 positions match TRBD1. CDR3 DNA: TGCAGTGCCCCGGACAGGGGGAGTACCGGGGAGCTGTTTTTT. Amino acids: CSAPDRGSTGELFF.